This T cell receptor (beta chain) comes out of a study of T cells after yellow fever vaccination. One entry per CDR3 protein results from TCRdb running MiXCR on the 5' RACE reads. The sample has around 310,000 distinct CDR3 sequences, approximately 9% seen once. Germline V CDR1 and CDR2: LGHNA, YSLEER. J lost 5 bases, V lost 0 bases, and 4 bases had no gene match. This CDR3 has 15 residues. V and J are TRBV4-3 and TRBJ1-2; 9 nucleotides line up with TRBD1. The material was PBMCs, obtained on the day of the first yellow fever vaccination. The source is a man in his late teens or twenties who received the YFV17D yellow fever vaccine. DNA for the CDR3: TGCGCCAGCAGCCAAGATTGGGGACAGGGTTATGGCTACACCTTC. Its translation: CASSQDWGQGYGYTF.